What follows are 13 T cell receptor beta chains derived from one specimen sequenced in a study of blood T cell repertoires in COVID-19. Repertoires were generated with immunoSEQ multiplex PCR, while TCRdb's copy carries only in-frame clones and drops some. Found here are 130,000 to 150,000 clones, over 80% of them singletons; the top ten hold over 35%. The sample was peripheral blood. All receptors derive from a man between 45 and 60 years old who had recovered from COVID-19.

The gene calls are TRBV2 and TRBJ2-5, with TRBD2 identical over 10 bases. CDR1 and CDR2 from the germline V gene are SNHLY and FYNNEI. Unmatched junction bases numbered 3, after V lost 3 bases and J lost 2 bases. The CDR3 is 15 amino acids. The CDR3 protein is CASSDLAGVQETQYF. Here the CDR3 DNA reads TGTGCCAGCAGTGACCTAGCGGGGGTGCAAGAGACCCAGTACTTC.

The gene calls are TRBV11-2 and TRBJ2-1; possible D gene TRBD1, 6 bases. Trimming shortened V by 1 base and J by 7 bases, and 8 bases separated the two germline ends. The germline V gene has CDR1 SGHAT and CDR2 FQNNGV. The CDR3 consists of 13 residues. The CDR3 here is CASSLVGGNEQFF. The DNA of the CDR3 is TGTGCCAGCAGCTTAGTAGGGGGTAATGAGCAGTTCTTC.

The CDR3 loop reads CAISVKGDEKLFF. The DNA of the CDR3 is TGTGCCATCAGTGTCAAGGGGGATGAAAAACTGTTTTTT. This chain uses TRBV10-3 with TRBJ1-4, with D perhaps TRBD1 (6 bases). The CDR3 has 13 amino acids. Germline V gene data show CDR1 as ENHRY and CDR2 as SYGVKD. V lost 4 bases, J lost 6 bases, and 9 bases lay in between.

V gene TRBV12-5 combines with J gene TRBJ1-5; 7 bases match TRBD1. After removal of 5 bases from V and 1 base from J, the junction contained 23 bases not matched to a gene. Germline lookup yields CDR1 LGHNT and CDR2 FRNRAP. The CDR3 totals 21 residues. The CDR3 nucleotides are TGTGCTAGTGGTCTTATCCCAACCTCGGGACAGACGATTCTCAGCAATCAGCCCCAGCATTTT. It is translated as CASGLIPTSGQTILSNQPQHF.

The chain is built from TRBV6-6 and TRBJ2-5; TRBD2 matches at 7 bases. The CDR3 extends over 16 amino acids. From germline, CDR1 is MNHNY and CDR2 SVGAGI (reference sequence). Trimming cost V 5 bases and J 3 bases; bases outside gene matches: 12. Here the CDR3 DNA reads TGTGCCAGCAGTCACCTCCTCCGGGGGGATGAAGAGACCCAGTACTTC. Residues: CASSHLLRGDEETQYF.

This chain links TRBV9 with TRBJ2-7; perhaps TRBD1 as D (5 bases). The CDR3 consists of 14 residues. The V gene's germline CDR1 is SGDLS and CDR2 YYNGEE. The ends were cut back, 0 bases at V and 2 bases at J, with 9 bases in the middle. Here the CDR3 reads CASSVDPGTYEQYF. The CDR3, as DNA: TGTGCCAGCAGCGTAGACCCAGGGACCTACGAGCAGTACTTC.

This chain joins TRBV27 and TRBJ1-5; tentatively, D is TRBD1 (5 bases). V was shortened by 4 bases and J by 7 bases, with 17 bases between the two germline ends. This CDR3 has 15 amino acids. The germline V gene has CDR1 MNHEY and CDR2 SMNVEV (reference sequence). The CDR3 DNA is TGTGCCAGCAGTTCCCCTGGGTCCGGGGGGCAGCCCCAGCATTTT. Translating gives CASSSPGSGGQPQHF.

This rearrangement joins TRBV18 to TRBJ2-5; 7 bases agree with TRBD1. The J segment lost 2 bases and the V segment lost 5 bases, leaving 2 bases of the junction unmatched. There are 13 residues in the CDR3. Germline CDR1 reads KGHSH; CDR2 reads LQKENI. DNA of the CDR3: TGTGCCAGCTCAACGGGACAGCAAGAGACCCAGTACTTC. Its translation is CASSTGQQETQYF.

The chain employs TRBV11-2 and TRBJ2-5, with D perhaps TRBD1 (5 bases). This CDR3 contains 11 residues. V was trimmed by 5 bases and J by 5 bases, leaving 6 bases between them. Germline CDR1 reads SGHAT; CDR2 reads FQNNGV. The CDR3 coding sequence is TGTGCCAGCAGCCCAGGGGAGACCCAGTACTTC. Translation: CASSPGETQYF.

J is TRBJ2-7 and V is TRBV10-3; a possible D gene is TRBD2 (6 bases). CDR1 ENHRY and CDR2 SYGVKD come from the germline V gene. The CDR3 length is 13 residues. Trimming cost V 2 bases and J 3 bases, with 8 bases left between them. The CDR3 loop reads CAISEGRLYEQYF. CDR3 coding DNA: TGTGCCATCAGTGAGGGGAGGCTCTACGAGCAGTACTTC.

The genes are TRBV5-6 and TRBJ1-3, with 7 bases aligning to TRBD1. Germline lookup yields CDR1 SGHDT and CDR2 YYEEEE. This CDR3 is built from 16 residues. V shed 1 base and J 2 bases; nucleotides not matched to a gene: 6. In DNA form, the CDR3 reads TGTGCCAGCAGCTTGATGAGGGGGCGAACTGGAAACACCATATATTTT. Protein sequence: CASSLMRGRTGNTIYF.

J is TRBJ2-5 and V is TRBV7-2; 7 positions agree with TRBD1. Germline V gene sequence: CDR1 SGHTA, CDR2 FQGNSA. The CDR3 has 15 amino acids. V lost 5 bases, J lost 4 bases, and 10 bases stayed unmatched. Written as DNA, the CDR3 is TGTGCCAGCAGCGAAACAGGGGTAGGAGGAGAGACCCAGTACTTC. This gives the protein CASSETGVGGETQYF.

This clone was seen just once. The rearrangement links TRBV18 to TRBJ1-1; TRBD1 is a possible D gene (6 bases). The CDR3 is 14 residues long. Germline assignment: CDR1 KGHSH and CDR2 LQKENI. The V gene lost 1 base and the J gene lost 0 bases, with 6 bases spanning the gap. The CDR3 nucleotides are TGTGCCAGCTCACCACAGGGGGTGAACACTGAAGCTTTCTTT. Translating it yields CASSPQGVNTEAFF.